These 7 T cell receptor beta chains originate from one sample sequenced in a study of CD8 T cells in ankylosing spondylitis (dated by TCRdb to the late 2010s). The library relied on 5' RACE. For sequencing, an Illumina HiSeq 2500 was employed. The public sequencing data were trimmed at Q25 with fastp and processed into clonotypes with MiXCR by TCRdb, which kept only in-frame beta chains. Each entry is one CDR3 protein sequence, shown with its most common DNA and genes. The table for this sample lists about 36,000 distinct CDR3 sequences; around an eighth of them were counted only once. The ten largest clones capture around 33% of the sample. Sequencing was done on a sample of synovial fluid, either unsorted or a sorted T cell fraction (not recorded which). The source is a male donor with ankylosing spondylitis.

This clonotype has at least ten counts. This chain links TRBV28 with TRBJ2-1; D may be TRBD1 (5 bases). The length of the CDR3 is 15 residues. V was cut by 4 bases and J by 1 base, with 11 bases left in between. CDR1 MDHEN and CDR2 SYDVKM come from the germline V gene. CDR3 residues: CASSSRTLSYNEQFF. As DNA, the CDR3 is TGTGCCAGCAGTTCACGGACATTGTCCTACAATGAGCAGTTCTTC.

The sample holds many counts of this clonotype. The CDR3 is CSARAGPISNQPQHF. In DNA, the CDR3 is TGCAGTGCTAGGGCAGGGCCAATTAGCAATCAGCCCCAGCATTTT. The rearrangement links TRBV20-1 to TRBJ1-5, with a weak D call TRBD1 (5 bases). Germline lookup yields CDR1 DFQATT and CDR2 SNEGSKA (reference sequence). Trimming pared 3 bases from V and 0 bases from J, leaving 12 bases between. CDR3 length: 15 amino acids.

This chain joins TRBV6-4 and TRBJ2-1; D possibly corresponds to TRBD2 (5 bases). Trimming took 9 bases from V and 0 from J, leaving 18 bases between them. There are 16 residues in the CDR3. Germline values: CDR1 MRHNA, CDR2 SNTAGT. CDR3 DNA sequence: TGTGCCAGTTCACAATCCCCGGGGAACTCCTACAATGAGCAGTTCTTC. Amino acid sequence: CASSQSPGNSYNEQFF.

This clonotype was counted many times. CDR3 region: CASSRYGSSSYNEQFF. The CDR3 DNA sequence: TGTGCCAGCAGCCGCTACGGCAGCAGTTCCTACAATGAGCAGTTCTTC. The genes are TRBV7-3 and TRBJ2-1; D is undetermined. This CDR3 is 16 amino acids long. The germline V gene has CDR1 SGHTA and CDR2 FQGTGA. V was cut by 5 bases and J by 1 base, with 15 bases left in between.

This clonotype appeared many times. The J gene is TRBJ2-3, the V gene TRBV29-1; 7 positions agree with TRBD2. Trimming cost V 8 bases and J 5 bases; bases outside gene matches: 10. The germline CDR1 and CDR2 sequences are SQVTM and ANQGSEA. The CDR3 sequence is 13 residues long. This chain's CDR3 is CSLGAGEEDTQYF. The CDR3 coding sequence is TGCAGCCTTGGGGCGGGAGAAGAAGATACGCAGTATTTT.

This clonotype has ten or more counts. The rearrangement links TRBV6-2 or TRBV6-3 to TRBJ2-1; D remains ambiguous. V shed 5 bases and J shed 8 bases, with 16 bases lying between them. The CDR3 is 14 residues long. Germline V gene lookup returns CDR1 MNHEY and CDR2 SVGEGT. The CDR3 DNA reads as TGTGCCAGCAGTAGCCGCGCTAGACGGTATGAGCAGTTCTTC. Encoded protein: CASSSRARRYEQFF.

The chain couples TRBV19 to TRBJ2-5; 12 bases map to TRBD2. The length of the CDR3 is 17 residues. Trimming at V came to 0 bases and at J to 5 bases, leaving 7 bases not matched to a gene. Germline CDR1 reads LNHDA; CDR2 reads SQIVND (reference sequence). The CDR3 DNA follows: TGTGCCAGTAGTATAGATCTAAGACTAGCGGGGGATGAGACCCAGTACTTC. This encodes CASSIDLRLAGDETQYF.